This T cell receptor beta chain was obtained from a study of PD-L1 blockade in urothelial cancer. Study background: Samples came from 3 weeks, at the second dose, and 6 weeks into treatment. General study results and limits: Durable-benefit patients had greater expansion of tumor-associated blood clones at 3 weeks.

J was trimmed by 0 bases and V by 0 bases; bases with no gene match: 6. Germline CDR1 reads GTSNPN; CDR2 reads SVGIG (reference sequence). The length of the CDR3 is 16 residues. Time point given: pretreatment peripheral blood. Only a few counts were recorded for this clone. Its target is unknown. What went into each PCR as a spike was synthetic TCR analog templates. Libraries were prepared by immunoSEQ multiplex PCR; TCRdb keeps only in-frame clonotypes and omits some of them. Here the sample spans tens of thousands of clones, 65% to 90% being singletons. The sample here was PBMCs, taken around atezolizumab (anti-PD-L1) treatment. This chain links TRBV30 with TRBJ2-3, with TRBD2 matching over 7 bases. This clonotype was sampled from a man in his sixties or seventies with urothelial cancer. CDR3 residues: CAWSVRLAESTDTQYF. The DNA of the CDR3 is TGTGCCTGGAGTGTACGGCTAGCGGAGAGCACAGATACGCAGTATTTT.